This entry concerns a single T cell receptor (beta chain). Its antigen is not identified. TCRdb's copy holds only in-frame clones and misses some; the assay was immunoSEQ multiplex PCR. The table has about 30,000 clones, around 94% seen once. The entry originates in a study of T cells in tuberculosis. Study-wide background: The T cells targeted glucose monomycolate, a mycobacterial lipid, via CD1B. Study-level findings and limits: GEM motif frequencies gave 60% to 70% accuracy; the GMM repertoire gave roughly 86%.

The sequence was collected from a donor aged 10 to 29 with latent tuberculosis or without tuberculosis infection. The sample comprised PBMCs.

The CDR3 here is CASSLSGAALQETQYF. In DNA form, the CDR3 reads TGCGCCAGCAGCTTGTCTGGGGCGGCCCTCCAAGAGACCCAGTACTTC. The chain carries TRBV5-1 and TRBJ2-5; TRBD1 is a possible D gene (5 bases). CDR1 and CDR2 from the germline V gene are SGHRS and YFSETQ. The V end lost 1 base, the J end lost 1 base, and 14 bases lay between the germline ends. This CDR3 is built from 16 residues.